This TCR beta chain was recorded in a study of control samples from healthy donors and cancer patients (TCRdb year 2020). Including cysteine and phenylalanine, the CDR3 has 15 amino acids. The entry retains the CDR3 DNA only, 45 bases that are in frame from base 1. The germline V gene specifies MNHEY as CDR1 and SVGAGI as CDR2. V lost 6 bases and J lost 5 bases, and the count of bases not matched to a germline gene is 10. Library preparation used the immunoSEQ multiplex PCR assay. This is the immuneACCESS table as TCRdb keeps it, with only in-frame sequences that have V and J called. A part of the clones is gone; compared with another copy, unresolved V genes explain less than half, and the rest is unexplained. The sample table shows under 450,000 clones, and approximately 90% are seen once. Around 6.4% of the sample is held by the ten biggest clonotypes. Only a few counts were recorded for this clone. This receptor's antigen is unknown. Base qualities are not at hand, and no much larger clone is one base apart.

Sequenced sample: PBMCs. This receptor chain uses TRBV6-5 and TRBJ2-1; a stretch of 7 junction bases matches TRBD2. The clonotype comes from a man in his forties or fifties with head and neck cancer. The DNA is as follows: TGTGCCAGCAGCCCCGGCCCGGGGGGTAACAATGAGCAGTTCTTC. It encodes CASSPGPGGNNEQFF.